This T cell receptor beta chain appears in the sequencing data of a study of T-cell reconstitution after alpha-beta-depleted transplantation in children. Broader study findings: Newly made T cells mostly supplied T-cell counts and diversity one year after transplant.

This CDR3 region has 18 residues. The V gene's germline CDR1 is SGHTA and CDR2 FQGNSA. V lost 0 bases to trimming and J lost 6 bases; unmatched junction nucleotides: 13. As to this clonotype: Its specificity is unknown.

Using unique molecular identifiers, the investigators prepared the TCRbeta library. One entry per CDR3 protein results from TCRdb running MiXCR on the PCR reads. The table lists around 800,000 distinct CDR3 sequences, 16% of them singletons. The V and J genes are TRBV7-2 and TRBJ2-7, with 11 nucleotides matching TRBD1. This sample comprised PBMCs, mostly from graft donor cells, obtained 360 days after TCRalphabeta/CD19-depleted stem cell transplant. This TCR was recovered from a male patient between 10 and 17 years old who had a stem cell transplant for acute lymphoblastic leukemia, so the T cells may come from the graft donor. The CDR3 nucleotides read TGTGCCAGCAGCTTAGCAAGTCCCGGGACAGGGGGTTATAGCGAGCAGTACTTC. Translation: CASSLASPGTGGYSEQYF.